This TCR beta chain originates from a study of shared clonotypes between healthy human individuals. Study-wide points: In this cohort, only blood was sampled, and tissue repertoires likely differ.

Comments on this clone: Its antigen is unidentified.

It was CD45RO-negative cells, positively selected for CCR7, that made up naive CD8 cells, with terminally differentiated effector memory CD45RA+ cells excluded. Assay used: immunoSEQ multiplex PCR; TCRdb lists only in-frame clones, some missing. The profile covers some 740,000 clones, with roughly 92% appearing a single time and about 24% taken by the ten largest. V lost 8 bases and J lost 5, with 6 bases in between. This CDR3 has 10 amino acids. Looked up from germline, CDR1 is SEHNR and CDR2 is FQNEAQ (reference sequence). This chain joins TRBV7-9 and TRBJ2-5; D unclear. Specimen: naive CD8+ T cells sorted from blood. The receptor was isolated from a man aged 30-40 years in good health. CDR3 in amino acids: CASDPETQYF. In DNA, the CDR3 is TGTGCCAGCGATCCGGAGACCCAGTACTTC. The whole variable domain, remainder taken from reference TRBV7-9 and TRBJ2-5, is DTGVSQNPRHKITKRGQNVTFRCDPISEHNRLYWYRQTLGQGPEFLTYFQNEAQLEKSRLLSDRFSAERPKGSFSTLEIQRTEQGDSAMYLCASDPETQYFGPGTRLLVL.